This T cell receptor beta chain was captured in a study of blood T cell repertoires in COVID-19. Study information: The cDNA or gDNA used as material had been derived from T cells, B-cell-depleted T cells, or PBMCs.

In the source study's methods: For nucleated cells, counts were estimated from reference gene primer amplification. Here immunoSEQ multiplex PCR was the method, and the copy in TCRdb shows in-frame clones only, minus some. The V and J calls and clone size were taken over from that table, and D and trimming were inferred from the DNA. The data contain roughly 290,000 clones, around 85% of them seen just once; the ten biggest clones take up 6%. This CDR3 is 14 amino acids long. J gave up 6 bases and V 5 bases, and 5 bases lay outside the gene matches. CDR1 is SGHNT, CDR2 YENEEA, per germline. V is TRBV11-3 and J is TRBJ2-1, with 9 bases that match TRBD2. The sample was PBMCs or T cells enriched from blood (not recorded which). The clonotype was recovered from a woman aged 40 to 50 who had recovered from COVID-19. The CDR3 region has the DNA TGTGCCAGCAGCCCCCGACTAGCGGCCAATGAGCAGTTCTTC. The encoded protein is CASSPRLAANEQFF. Full variable domain (remainder filled in from reference TRBV11-3 and TRBJ2-1): EAGVVQSPRYKIIEKKQPVAFWCNPISGHNTLYWYLQNLGQGPELLIRYENEEAVDDSQLPKDRFSAERLKGVDSTLKIQPAELGDSAVYLCASSPRLAANEQFFGPGTRLTVL.